This T cell receptor (beta chain) was profiled in a study of T-cell reconstitution after alpha-beta-depleted transplantation in children. Unique molecular identifiers were incorporated into the prepared TCRbeta library. TCRdb re-called the PCR reads with MiXCR, one entry per CDR3 protein. The sample holds approximately 490,000 distinct CDR3 sequences, roughly 10% seen once. This clonotype was observed many times. The antigen is undetermined. Overall study findings and caveats: Fresh T-cell production supplied most of the T-cell counts and diversity seen one year after transplant. Reports say that about two months after transplant, the alpha-beta T cells came out of several hundred graft clones that had expanded. Surviving thymic progenitors and recipient T cells were the source of high TCRbeta diversity at day 60 in some patients.

The CDR3 spans 15 residues. Germline V gives CDR1 SEHNR, CDR2 FQNEAQ (reference sequence). The germline V and J ends were trimmed by 1 base and 6 bases, with 13 bases remaining between them. The receptor was derived from a child aged 2 to 15 with inherited bone marrow failure, due to receive a stem cell transplant. This chain uses TRBV7-9 with TRBJ2-1; perhaps TRBD2 as D (6 bases). The sample consisted of PBMCs, taken before TCRalphabeta/CD19-depleted stem cell transplant. The CDR3 bases are TGTGCCAGCAGCTTAGGGGAGGACTCGCGCAATGAGCAGTTCTTC. Its protein is CASSLGEDSRNEQFF.